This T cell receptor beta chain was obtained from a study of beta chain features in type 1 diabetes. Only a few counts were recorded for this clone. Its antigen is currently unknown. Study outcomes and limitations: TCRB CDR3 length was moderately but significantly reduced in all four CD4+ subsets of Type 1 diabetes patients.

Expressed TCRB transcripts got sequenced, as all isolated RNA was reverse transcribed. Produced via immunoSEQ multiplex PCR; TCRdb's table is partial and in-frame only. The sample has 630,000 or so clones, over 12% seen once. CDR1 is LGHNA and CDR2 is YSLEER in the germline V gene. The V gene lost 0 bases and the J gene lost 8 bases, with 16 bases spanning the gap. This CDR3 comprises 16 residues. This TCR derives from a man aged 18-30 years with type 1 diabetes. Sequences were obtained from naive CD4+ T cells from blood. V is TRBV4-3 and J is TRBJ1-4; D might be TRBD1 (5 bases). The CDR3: CASSQDLGGVDEKLFF. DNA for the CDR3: TGCGCCAGCAGCCAAGATCTAGGAGGGGTGGACGAAAAACTGTTTTTT.